This paragraph covers one TCR beta chain sequence. This clone was counted only a few times. The clone's antigen remains unknown. No base quality information exists; no much larger clone differs at one position. In total, roughly 670 healthy bone marrow donors made up the cohort. At the time of sampling, every cohort member was nominally healthy, though immune exposures that went unrecorded were likely present. The donor was CMV seropositive and belonged to the group of about 290 seropositive cohort members. Each donor provided a peripheral blood sample, and peripheral blood mononuclear cells were used for TCR beta sequencing. Genomic DNA extraction from the blood cell samples was performed with the Qiagen DNeasy Blood Extraction Kit. This record comes from a study of cytomegalovirus exposure and HLA in healthy donors (dated by TCRdb to about 2017). For the wider study: An earlier analysis of several hundred of the donors reported 250 to 300 Gb of sequence data and more than 90 million unique TCR beta sequences from 150 million to 200 million T cells. Roughly 300 gigabases of sequencing data and around 90 million unique TCR sequences made up an early release that covered around 640 HLA-typed donors. Among the approximately 420 genotyped donors, around 81% belonged to the genetic ancestry cluster associated with self-reported Caucasian donors. The aim of the study was to test whether cataloging public T cell receptors could identify signatures of past pathogen exposure. The study used immunosequencing to profile the T cell repertoires of approximately 650 subjects and linked those repertoires to cytomegalovirus serostatus. Besides the first cohort of around 670 subjects, a separate validation cohort made up of 120 or so different subjects was used. To predict cytomegalovirus infection status, the study brought together high-throughput TCR immunosequencing, statistical association of individual TCRs with disease status, and machine learning. To study patterns of TCR occurrence, a later analysis re-analyzed previously published TCR beta repertoires from 650 to 750 donors and added high-resolution HLA genotyping. The later analysis used no new phenotypic data to find candidate immune exposures, relying instead on TCR beta sequences and their occurrence across donors. In an earlier analysis of over 550 of the donors, high-throughput TCR beta sequencing was used to judge whether each TCR beta V gene segment behaved as functional or pseudogenic. Donor age, sex, ethnicity and CMV serostatus were compiled alongside the repertoire data. A later genetic analysis used genome-wide SNP genotypes for about 65% of the 666 donors, treating that subset as a discovery cohort. All discovery cohort repertoires had been generated using a single sequencing platform. Both class I and class II loci were covered by HLA typing, at four-digit resolution. The number of typed donors differed by locus: about 620-640 for A, B, C, DRB1 and DQB1; approximately 520 for DQA1; 606 for DPA1; and roughly 470 for DPB1. About five DR-DQ haplotypes were handled as single units for association and clustering because linkage in the cohort was strong. Among about 400 genotyped donors of the cohort, an average of about 220,000 unique TCR beta nucleotide sequences was sequenced per donor, of which approximately 19% were non-productive. The paper's findings and limits, for the study overall: In a later analysis, TCR association rates were found to vary across HLA loci, with the most associated TCRs seen for DRB1 alleles and the fewest for HLA-C alleles. According to a later genetic analysis, donors in an Asian-associated ancestry cluster had fewer N-insertions in productive TCRs than the approximately 650-donor mean. HLA typing was unavailable for some donors at each locus, so association tests used only the typed subset. The only immune exposure information available for the cohort was CMV serostatus. The earlier analysis of almost 600 of the donors excluded around 17 rarely observed V segments, including chromosome 9 orphons, because counts were too low. V-gene and J-gene trimming of TCR beta chains was associated with a missense DCLRE1C variant in a later genetic analysis, and the association was replicated in an independent cohort. A later analysis found that HLA-associated TCR beta chains were more clonally expanded and had lower generation probabilities than equally common non-associated chains. When HLA alleles, especially DR and DQ, strongly co-occurred, TCR associations were difficult to assign to individual alleles. Because the 87-base-pair reads could not distinguish some IMGT-functional V segments, including TRBV6-2 and TRBV6-3, those segments were excluded. In vitro tests confirmed that a few of the cytomegalovirus-associated TCR beta chains recognize cytomegalovirus antigens. A later analysis found that most CMV-associated TCR beta chains appeared HLA-restricted, with HLA associations seemingly driven largely by CMV exposure. A later analysis reported that several top co-occurrence clusters appeared linked to parvovirus B19, influenza, CMV and Epstein-Barr virus. The study listed over 150 TCR beta chains as associated with cytomegalovirus. The cohort was sequenced for TCR beta chains only, and without alpha or paired-chain data the features that could be detected were limited. According to the authors, the approach could potentially be generalized to other disease states and immunological phenotypes. Most TCR sequences were seen in very few donors, while some public TCRs were found in many individuals. In both the original and validation cohorts, the classifier was reported to diagnose cytomegalovirus status with high specificity and sensitivity. A further reported finding was that TCR beta sequences accurately predicted the HLA-A and HLA-B alleles for most subjects in the first cohort. In an earlier analysis of 587 of the donors, most TCR beta V segments appeared in productive rearrangements about 87% or about 30% of the time, broadly matching IMGT annotations. The presence/absence analyses assumed that sequencing depth was roughly uniform across donors, and that assumption may not be true. A group of highly shared sequence variants was considered likely to be a technical artifact of the sequencing pipeline. At a false discovery rate of 0.05, a later analysis linked 16,000 or so TCR beta sequences to specific HLA alleles. Correlated functional status among segregating V segments might reflect linkage disequilibrium, but an unknown experimental factor could not be ruled out.

The germline V gene sets CDR1 to LGHNA and CDR2 to YNFKEQ. After removal of 0 bases from V and 7 bases from J, the junction retains 7 bases not matched to a gene. From the cysteine through the phenylalanine, the CDR3 covers 15 amino acids. This entry keeps only the CDR3 DNA: 45 bases, framed from base 1. The method was the immunoSEQ multiplex PCR assay. For the multiplex PCR, a mixture combining 60 forward primers for TCR Vbeta segments and 13 reverse primers for TCR Jbeta segments was used. Amplification of the CDR3 region of rearranged TCR beta genes was performed with a multiplex PCR assay on genomic DNA. The amplified TCR beta libraries were sequenced on the Illumina HiSeq System as 87-base-pair reads. The published analysis was carried out like this. Across the 700 or so repertoires, a later analysis counted roughly 84 million unique TCR beta chains, 9.5 million to 13 million of which were shared by at least two donors. To remove PCR and sequencing errors, raw reads were error-corrected and collapsed into unique sequences using a nearest-neighbor algorithm that merged closely related sequences. Alignment of CDR3 sequences to IMGT reference sequences was used to assign V, D and J gene segments. Each retained sequence needed at least a six-nucleotide match to both a V gene segment and a J gene segment. A rearrangement counted as productive if the CDR3 had no stop codons and remained in frame with V and J, and every other rearrangement counted as non-productive. Following IMGT convention, CDR3 was defined as the stretch from the second conserved V-encoded cysteine to the conserved J-encoded phenylalanine. The earlier analysis of about 610 of the donors excluded sequences that lacked an unambiguous match to a single V gene segment. An earlier analysis of over 450 of the donors classified V segments as functional when productive rearrangements were above 56.7% and as segregating when the standard deviation between donors was above 5%. A statistical classification framework was developed to diagnose cytomegalovirus status using the catalog of TCR beta chain sequences. In a later analysis, TCR nucleotide sequences were compared against IMGT/GENE-DB human TR gene sequences so that V and J genes could be assigned. The TCRdist pipeline was used in a later analysis to assign CDR3 sequences and most-parsimonious VDJ recombination scenarios. In a later analysis, every TCR beta chain was defined by the combination of its CDR3 amino acid sequence and its V-gene family, and reads without a unique V-gene family were dropped. To address suspected cross-contamination and a sequencing artifact, a later analysis removed roughly 580 highly shared, low-generation-probability nucleotide sequences. In a later analysis, a clonal expansion index was calculated for each public chain from normalized within-repertoire ranks of inferred template counts. In a later analysis, generation probabilities were computed with a VDJ recombination model fitted to out-of-frame rearrangements, and the resulting probabilities were checked against IGoR. A later analysis scored TCR-TCR, TCR-HLA and TCR-CMV co-occurrence with hypergeometric tests, applying a repertoire-size bias correction to TCR pairs. False discovery rates were estimated in a later analysis by permuting HLA or CMV assignments 20 times. In a later analysis, co-occurring TCRs were grouped using DBSCAN, and TCRdist sequence similarity was added for clustering within HLA-allele-positive subsets. Co-occurrence clustering excluded repertoires with fewer than 30,000 or more than 120,000 public chains, plus five with anomalous nucleotide sharing. Sourced from immuneACCESS, this table was stored by TCRdb with only in-frame sequences that have V and J called. A share of the clones is absent; for the studies checked, an unresolved V gene accounts for under half, and the remainder has no known explanation. V, J and clone size are taken as reported in that table, and D and trimming were inferred from the DNA itself. The sample has some 120,000 clones on record, more than 60% of them singletons. Roughly 9.3% of the sample is taken by the ten largest.

This TCR derives from a woman aged 45 to 65 in good health and CMV-seropositive. The V gene is TRBV4-2 and the J gene is TRBJ1-2, with 8 central nucleotides matching TRBD1. The sequenced sample consisted of PBMCs. The sequence in DNA is TGTGCCAGCAGCCAAGAATCGGGACAGGCTTTTGGCTACACCTTC. It encodes CASSQESGQAFGYTF.